This record concerns one T cell receptor beta chain sequence. This entry belongs to a study of blood T cell repertoires in COVID-19. Study context: COVID-19 samples, acute and convalescent, were from the United States, Italy and Spain. T cells, B-cell-depleted T cells, or PBMCs provided the cDNA or gDNA that served as material.

Original methodology: Using reference gene primer amplification, nucleated cell counts were estimated. The data were produced by immunoSEQ multiplex PCR, yet TCRdb's version contains in-frame clones alone and is incomplete. The D gene and trimming were derived from the DNA, and the V and J assignments and clone size from that table. The repertoire holds fewer than 300,000 clones, nearly 90% seen once, with roughly 9% in the top ten. Sample: peripheral blood. The TCR originated in a man younger than 35 with active or convalescent COVID-19.

The CDR3 DNA follows: TGCGCCAGCAGCTTGGCCGGGGGGGCGACTAATGAAAAACTGTTTTTT. Protein sequence: CASSLAGGATNEKLFF. The rearrangement uses TRBV5-1 and TRBJ1-4; D might be TRBD1 (6 bases). V was clipped by 0 bases and J by 2 bases, with 11 bases between them. Germline values: CDR1 SGHRS, CDR2 YFSETQ. The CDR3 loop spans 16 amino acids.